Listed below are T cell receptor beta chains from one sample, sequenced in a study of cytomegalovirus exposure and HLA in healthy donors. Repertoires were generated with immunoSEQ multiplex PCR, while TCRdb's copy carries only in-frame clones and drops some. The sample lists about 240,000 clones, approximately 83% seen once, with over 0.95% in the top ten. Sample: PBMCs. The receptors come from a woman aged 25-40 years in good health and CMV-seropositive. Both conserved end residues are part of each CDR3.

v_call	j_call	cdr3_aa
TRBV4-1	TRBJ2-7	CASSSAGGRVSYEQYF
TRBV6-1	TRBJ1-4	CASTPDRESEKLFF
TRBV19	TRBJ1-2	CASSPVRSKVAYGYTF
TRBV11-2	TRBJ2-1	CASSGVHSGGEQFF
TRBV15	TRBJ2-1	CATSSEGGSNEQFF
TRBV7-7	TRBJ2-1	CASSLGLAGVREQFF
TRBV30	TRBJ2-2	CAWSPLRGLPQAGELFF
TRBV5-1	TRBJ2-7	CASSYLAREDYEQYF
TRBV5-1	TRBJ2-4	CASSSDGRGNIQYF
TRBV12-5	TRBJ2-7	CASGFVEDEQYF
TRBV7-6	TRBJ1-3	CASSSYSSGNTIYF
TRBV27	TRBJ2-3	CASSSEDRGDTDTQYF
TRBV9	TRBJ2-2	CASSISTGGTGELFF
TRBV27	TRBJ2-3	CASNYSPAGGPDTQYF
TRBV28	TRBJ2-7	CASSRDRGAYEQYF
TRBV7-7	TRBJ2-5	CASSLEGQGPKYF
TRBV2	TRBJ2-5	CASSGAGESETQYF
TRBV6-5	TRBJ1-5	CASSYRENQPQHF
TRBV6-1	TRBJ2-1	CASSERQGEPPTYNEQFF
TRBV9	TRBJ2-2	CASSYGEGFTGELFF
TRBV6-1	TRBJ2-7	CASSERASGMGEQYF
TRBV18	TRBJ2-6	CASSPGQGMTGANVLTF
TRBV2	TRBJ1-5	CASSAGRIDQPQHF
TRBV29-1	TRBJ2-7	CSVYTGVEQYF
TRBV7-8	TRBJ1-5	CASSFDTYNQPQHF
TRBV2	TRBJ1-2	CASSEGWQGYGYTF
TRBV7-2	TRBJ2-2	CASSLVGSSTGELFF
TRBV28	TRBJ2-1	CASSSPIRDRGFNEQFF
TRBV10-1	TRBJ2-2	CATSPGRTNTGELFF